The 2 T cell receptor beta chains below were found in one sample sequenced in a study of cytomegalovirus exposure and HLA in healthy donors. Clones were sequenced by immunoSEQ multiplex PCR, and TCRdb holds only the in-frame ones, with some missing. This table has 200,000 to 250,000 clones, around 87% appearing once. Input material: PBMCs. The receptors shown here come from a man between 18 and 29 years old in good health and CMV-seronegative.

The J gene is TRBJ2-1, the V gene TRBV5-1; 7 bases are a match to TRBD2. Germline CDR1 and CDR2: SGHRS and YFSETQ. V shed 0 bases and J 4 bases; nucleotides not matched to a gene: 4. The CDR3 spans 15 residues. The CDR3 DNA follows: TGCGCCAGCAGCTTGGCAGCGGGGCCATACAATGAGCAGTTCTTC. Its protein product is CASSLAAGPYNEQFF.

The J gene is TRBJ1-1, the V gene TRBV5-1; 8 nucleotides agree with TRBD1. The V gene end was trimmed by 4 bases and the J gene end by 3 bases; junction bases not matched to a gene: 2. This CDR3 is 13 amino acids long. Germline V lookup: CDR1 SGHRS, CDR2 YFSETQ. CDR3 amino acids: CASSGQGDTEAFF. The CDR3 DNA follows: TGCGCCAGCAGCGGACAGGGCGACACTGAAGCTTTCTTT.